This T cell receptor (beta chain) was captured by sequencing in a study of cytomegalovirus exposure and HLA in healthy donors. Study information: Of the donors genotyped, 398 in all, less than 90% fell in the Caucasian-associated ancestry cluster. Whole-study findings and limits: In vitro data verified three CMV-associated chains as specific for CMV antigens. Reports state that TCR beta sequences accurately predicted most subjects' HLA-A and HLA-B alleles. The Asian-associated ancestry cluster reportedly had fewer N-insertions than the 666-donor mean in a later analysis.

V lost 3 bases and J lost 6; bases outside the gene matches: 10. Germline V gene lookup returns CDR1 GTSNPN and CDR2 SVGIG (reference sequence). This CDR3 has 15 residues. About this clone: Its antigen is currently unknown.

Researchers ran the PCR with 60 Vbeta and 13 Jbeta primers. Clones were read by immunoSEQ multiplex PCR, and TCRdb kept only the in-frame ones, dropping some. The sample has fewer than 75,000 clones, around 80% seen once. Sequencing was performed on PBMCs. The V call is TRBV30, the J call TRBJ2-3, with 9 bases identical to TRBD2. The origin of this receptor is a woman aged 25-40 years in good health and CMV-seronegative. CDR3 bases: TGTGCCTGGAGGCTTAGCGGGAGTGGGGGGGATACGCAGTATTTT. Translation gives CAWRLSGSGGDTQYF. The full variable domain, with the rest looked up from reference TRBV30 and TRBJ2-3, is SQTIHQWPATLVQPVGSPLSLECTVEGTSNPNLYWYRQAAGRGLQLLFYSVGIGQISSEVPQNLSASRPQDRQFILSSKKLLLSDSGFYLCAWRLSGSGGDTQYFGPGTRLTVL.